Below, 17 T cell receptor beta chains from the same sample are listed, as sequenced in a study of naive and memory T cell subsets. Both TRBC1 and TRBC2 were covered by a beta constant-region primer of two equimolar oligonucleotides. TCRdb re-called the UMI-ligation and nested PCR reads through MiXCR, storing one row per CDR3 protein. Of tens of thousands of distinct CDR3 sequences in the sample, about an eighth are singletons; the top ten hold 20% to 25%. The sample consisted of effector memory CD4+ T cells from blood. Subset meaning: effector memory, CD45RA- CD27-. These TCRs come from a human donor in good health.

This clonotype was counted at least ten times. In DNA, the CDR3 is TGTGCCAGCAGCTTGGGCGGACTCAGCACAGATACGCAGTATTTT. As protein: CASSLGGLSTDTQYF. The chain has TRBV5-4 and TRBJ2-3; possibly TRBD2 for D (5 bases). There are 15 residues in the CDR3. V lost 0 bases and J 0 bases, leaving 8 bases between the germline ends. The germline V gene encodes CDR1 SGHNT and CDR2 YYREEE (reference sequence).

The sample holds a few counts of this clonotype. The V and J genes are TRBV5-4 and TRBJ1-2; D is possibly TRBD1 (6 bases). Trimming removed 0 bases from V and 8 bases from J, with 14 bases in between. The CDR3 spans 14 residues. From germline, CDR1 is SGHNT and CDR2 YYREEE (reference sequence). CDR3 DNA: TGTGCCAGCAGCTTGGCCGGGCAGGGGAACGGCTACACCTTC. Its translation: CASSLAGQGNGYTF.

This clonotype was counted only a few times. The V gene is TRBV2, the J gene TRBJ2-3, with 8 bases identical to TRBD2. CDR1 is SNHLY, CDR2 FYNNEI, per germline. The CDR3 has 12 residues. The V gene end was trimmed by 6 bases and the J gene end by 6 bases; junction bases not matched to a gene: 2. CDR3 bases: TGTGCCAGCAGCGGGAGGGCCGATACGCAGTATTTT. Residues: CASSGRADTQYF. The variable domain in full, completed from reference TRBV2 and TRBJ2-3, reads EPEVTQTPSHQVTQMGQEVILRCVPISNHLYFYWYRQILGQKVEFLVSFYNNEISEKSEIFDDQFSVERPDGSNFTLKIRSTKLEDSAMYFCASSGRADTQYFGPGTRLTVL.

In DNA form, the CDR3 reads TGCAGTGCTACGACTCCACCTAGGAATCAGCCCCAGCATTTT. Translated, it gives CSATTPPRNQPQHF. This sequence joins TRBV20-1 and TRBJ1-5; no clear D. The germline V gene has CDR1 DFQATT and CDR2 SNEGSKA (reference sequence). The CDR3 totals 14 residues. Trimming pared 4 bases from V and 4 bases from J, leaving 14 bases between.

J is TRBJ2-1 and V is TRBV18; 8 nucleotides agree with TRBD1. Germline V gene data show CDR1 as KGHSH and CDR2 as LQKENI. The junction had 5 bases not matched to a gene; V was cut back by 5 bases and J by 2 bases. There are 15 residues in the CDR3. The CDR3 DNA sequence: TGTGCCAGCTCAGAAGCGACAGGGGCCTACAATGAGCAGTTCTTC. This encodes CASSEATGAYNEQFF.

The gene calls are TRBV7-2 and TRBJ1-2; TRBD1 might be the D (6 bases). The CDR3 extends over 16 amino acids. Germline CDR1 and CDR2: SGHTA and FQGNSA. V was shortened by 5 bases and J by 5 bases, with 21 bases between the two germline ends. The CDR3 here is CASSTRWGRDNYGYTF. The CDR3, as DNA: TGTGCCAGCAGCACCAGATGGGGCAGGGACAATTATGGCTACACCTTC.

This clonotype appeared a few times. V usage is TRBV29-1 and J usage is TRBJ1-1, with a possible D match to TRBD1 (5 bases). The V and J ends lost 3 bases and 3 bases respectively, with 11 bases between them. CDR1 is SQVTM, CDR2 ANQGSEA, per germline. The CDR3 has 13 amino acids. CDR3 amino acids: CSVERQWDTEAFF. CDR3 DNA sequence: TGCAGCGTTGAGAGACAGTGGGACACTGAAGCTTTCTTT.

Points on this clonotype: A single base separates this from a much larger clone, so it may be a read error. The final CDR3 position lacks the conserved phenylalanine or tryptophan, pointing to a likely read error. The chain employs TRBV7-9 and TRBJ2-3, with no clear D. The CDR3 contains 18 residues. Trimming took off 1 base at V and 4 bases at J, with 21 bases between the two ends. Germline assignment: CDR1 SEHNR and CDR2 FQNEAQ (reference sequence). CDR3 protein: CASSLVSLRSATPDTQYS. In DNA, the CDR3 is TGTGCCAGCAGCTTAGTCTCCCTGAGGAGCGCAACCCCAGATACGCAGTATTCT.

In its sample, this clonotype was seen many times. The CDR3 DNA reads TGTGCCAGCAGTTACTCCCCCCTAGCGGGAGTATACAATGAGCAGTTCTTC. It is translated as CASSYSPLAGVYNEQFF. The V and J genes are TRBV6-2 or TRBV6-3 and TRBJ2-1; 10 nucleotides agree with TRBD2. Germline trimming cut 0 bases from V and 4 bases from J; bases unmatched to any gene: 6. Germline V gives CDR1 MNHEY, CDR2 SVGEGT. The CDR3 extends over 17 amino acids.

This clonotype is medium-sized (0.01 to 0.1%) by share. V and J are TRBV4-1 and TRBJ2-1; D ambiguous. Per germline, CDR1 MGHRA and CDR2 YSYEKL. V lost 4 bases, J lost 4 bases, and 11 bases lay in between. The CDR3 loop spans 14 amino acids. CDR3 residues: CASSPAFRYNEQFF. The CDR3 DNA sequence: TGCGCCAGCAGCCCCGCCTTTCGTTACAATGAGCAGTTCTTC.

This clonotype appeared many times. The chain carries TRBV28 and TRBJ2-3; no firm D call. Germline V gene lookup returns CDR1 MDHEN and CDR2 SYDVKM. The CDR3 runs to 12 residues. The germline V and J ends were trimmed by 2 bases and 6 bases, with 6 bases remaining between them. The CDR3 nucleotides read TGTGCCAGCAGTTTAATCCTGGATACGCAGTATTTT. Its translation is CASSLILDTQYF. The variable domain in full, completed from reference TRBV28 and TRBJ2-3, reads DVKVTQSSRYLVKRTGEKVFLECVQDMDHENMFWYRQDPGLGLRLIYFSYDVKMKEKGDIPEGYSVSREKKERFSLILESASTNQTSMYLCASSLILDTQYFGPGTRLTVL.

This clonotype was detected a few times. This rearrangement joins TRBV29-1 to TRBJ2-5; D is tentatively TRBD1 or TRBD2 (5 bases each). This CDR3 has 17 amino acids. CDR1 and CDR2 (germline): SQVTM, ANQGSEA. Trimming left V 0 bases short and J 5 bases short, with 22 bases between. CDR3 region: CSVEDLMVGTVWETQYF. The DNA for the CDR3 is TGCAGCGTTGAAGATCTTATGGTCGGGACCGTTTGGGAGACCCAGTACTTC.

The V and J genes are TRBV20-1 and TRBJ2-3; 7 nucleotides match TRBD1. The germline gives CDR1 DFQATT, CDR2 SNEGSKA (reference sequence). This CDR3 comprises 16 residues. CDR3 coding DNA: TGCAGCACCCCGAGAGGTCGGGCCCAGACAGGGGATACGCAGTATTTT. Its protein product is CSTPRGRAQTGDTQYF.

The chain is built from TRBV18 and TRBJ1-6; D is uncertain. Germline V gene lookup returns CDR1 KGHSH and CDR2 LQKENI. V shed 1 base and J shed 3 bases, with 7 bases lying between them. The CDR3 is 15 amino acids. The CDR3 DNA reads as TGTGCCAGCTCACCACAGGAAGACTATAATTCACCCCTCCACTTT. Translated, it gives CASSPQEDYNSPLHF.

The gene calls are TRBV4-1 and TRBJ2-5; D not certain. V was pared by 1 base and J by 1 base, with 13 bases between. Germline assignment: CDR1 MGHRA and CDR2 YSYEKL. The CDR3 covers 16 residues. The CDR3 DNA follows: TGCGCCAGCAGCCAAGGGCCGTCCTGGATCCAAGAGACCCAGTACTTC. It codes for CASSQGPSWIQETQYF.

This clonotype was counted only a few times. The CDR3 sequence: CASKVDSLNTEAFF. DNA for the CDR3: TGTGCCAGCAAAGTGGACAGTTTGAACACTGAAGCTTTCTTT. The chain couples TRBV7-2 to TRBJ1-1, with D possibly matching TRBD1 (6 bases). Germline loops: CDR1 SGHTA, CDR2 FQGNSA. Trimming pared 7 bases from V and 0 bases from J, leaving 12 bases between. The CDR3 runs to 14 residues.

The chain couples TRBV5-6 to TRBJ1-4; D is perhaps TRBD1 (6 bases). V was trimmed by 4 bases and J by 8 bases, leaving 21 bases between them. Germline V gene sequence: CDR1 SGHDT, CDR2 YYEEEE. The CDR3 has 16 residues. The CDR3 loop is CASSDTGIGSREKLFF. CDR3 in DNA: TGTGCCAGCAGCGATACAGGGATCGGGTCTCGGGAAAAACTGTTTTTT.